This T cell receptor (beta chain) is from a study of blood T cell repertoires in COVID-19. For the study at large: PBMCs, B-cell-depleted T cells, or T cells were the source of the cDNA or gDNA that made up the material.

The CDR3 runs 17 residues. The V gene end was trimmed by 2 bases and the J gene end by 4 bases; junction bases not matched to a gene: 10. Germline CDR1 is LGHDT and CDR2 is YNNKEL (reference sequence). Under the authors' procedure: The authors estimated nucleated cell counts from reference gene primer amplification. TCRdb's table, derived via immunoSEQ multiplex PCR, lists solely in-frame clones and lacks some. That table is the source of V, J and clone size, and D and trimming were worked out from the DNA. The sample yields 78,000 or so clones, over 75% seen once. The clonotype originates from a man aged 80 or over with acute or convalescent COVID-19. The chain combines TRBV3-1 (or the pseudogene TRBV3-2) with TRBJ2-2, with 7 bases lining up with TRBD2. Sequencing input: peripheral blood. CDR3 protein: CASSQFLASGFTGELFF. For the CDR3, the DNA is TGTGCCAGCAGCCAATTTCTGGCTAGCGGATTCACCGGGGAGCTGTTTTTT.